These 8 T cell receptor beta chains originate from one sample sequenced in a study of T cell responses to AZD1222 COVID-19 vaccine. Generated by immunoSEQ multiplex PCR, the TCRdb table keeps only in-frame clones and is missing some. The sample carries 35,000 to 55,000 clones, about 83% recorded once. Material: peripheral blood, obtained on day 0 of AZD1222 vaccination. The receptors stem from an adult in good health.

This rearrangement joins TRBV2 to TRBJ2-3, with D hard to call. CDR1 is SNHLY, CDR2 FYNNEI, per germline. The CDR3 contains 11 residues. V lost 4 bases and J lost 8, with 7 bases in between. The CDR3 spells CASSGGGTQYF. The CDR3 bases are TGTGCCAGCAGTGGCGGTGGTACGCAGTATTTT.

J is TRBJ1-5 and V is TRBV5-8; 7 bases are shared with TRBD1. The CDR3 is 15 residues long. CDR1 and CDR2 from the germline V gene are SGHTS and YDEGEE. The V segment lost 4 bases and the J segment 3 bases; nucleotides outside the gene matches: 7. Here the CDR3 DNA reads TGTGCCAGCAGCCCCGACAGGGCCCTCAATCAGCCCCAGCATTTT. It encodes CASSPDRALNQPQHF.

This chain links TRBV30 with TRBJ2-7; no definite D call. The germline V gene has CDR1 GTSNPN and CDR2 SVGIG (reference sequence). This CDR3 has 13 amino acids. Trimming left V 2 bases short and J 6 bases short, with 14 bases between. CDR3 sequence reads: CAWSPGLWSEQYF. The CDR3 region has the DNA TGTGCCTGGAGTCCGGGTTTATGGAGCGAGCAGTACTTC. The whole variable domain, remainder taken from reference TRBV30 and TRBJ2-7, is SQTIHQWPATLVQPVGSPLSLECTVEGTSNPNLYWYRQAAGRGLQLLFYSVGIGQISSEVPQNLSASRPQDRQFILSSKKLLLSDSGFYLCAWSPGLWSEQYFGPGTRLTVT.

Here the CDR3 reads CASSVGQGAGYGYTF. In DNA form, the CDR3 reads TGTGCCAGCAGCGTAGGACAGGGGGCCGGTTATGGCTACACCTTC. J is TRBJ1-2 and V is TRBV9, with 10 bases identical to TRBD1. The length of the CDR3 is 15 residues. Trimming at V came to 0 bases and at J to 5 bases, leaving 4 bases not matched to a gene. CDR1 and CDR2 (germline): SGDLS, YYNGEE.

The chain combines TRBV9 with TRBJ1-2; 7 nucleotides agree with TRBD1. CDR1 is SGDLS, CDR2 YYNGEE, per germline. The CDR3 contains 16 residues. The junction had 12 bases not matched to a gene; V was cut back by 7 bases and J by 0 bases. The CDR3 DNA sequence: TGTGCCAGCTCGGGAGGGGGCTGGAAAGCTAACTATGGCTACACCTTC. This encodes CASSGGGWKANYGYTF.

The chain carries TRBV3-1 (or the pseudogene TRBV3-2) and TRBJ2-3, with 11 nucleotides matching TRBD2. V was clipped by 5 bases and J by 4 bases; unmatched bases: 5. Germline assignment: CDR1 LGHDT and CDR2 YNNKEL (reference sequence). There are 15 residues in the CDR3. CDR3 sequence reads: CASSFASGRSDTQYF. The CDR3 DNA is TGTGCCAGCAGCTTTGCTAGCGGGAGGTCAGATACGCAGTATTTT.

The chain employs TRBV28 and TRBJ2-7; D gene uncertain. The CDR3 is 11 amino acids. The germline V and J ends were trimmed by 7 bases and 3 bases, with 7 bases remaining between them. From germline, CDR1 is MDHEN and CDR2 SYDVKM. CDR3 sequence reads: CASTANYEQYF. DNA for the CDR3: TGTGCCAGCACAGCGAACTACGAGCAGTACTTC.

The CDR3 coding sequence is TGTGCCAGCAGAACCCCGGGACCTCCCCTGGGGATGAACACTGAAGCTTTCTTT. Amino acids: CASRTPGPPLGMNTEAFF. This sequence joins TRBV7-2 and TRBJ1-1; D may be TRBD1 (5 bases). Trimming took 6 bases from V and 0 from J, leaving 23 bases between them. Germline V CDR1 and CDR2: SGHTA, FQGNSA. The CDR3 is 18 residues long.